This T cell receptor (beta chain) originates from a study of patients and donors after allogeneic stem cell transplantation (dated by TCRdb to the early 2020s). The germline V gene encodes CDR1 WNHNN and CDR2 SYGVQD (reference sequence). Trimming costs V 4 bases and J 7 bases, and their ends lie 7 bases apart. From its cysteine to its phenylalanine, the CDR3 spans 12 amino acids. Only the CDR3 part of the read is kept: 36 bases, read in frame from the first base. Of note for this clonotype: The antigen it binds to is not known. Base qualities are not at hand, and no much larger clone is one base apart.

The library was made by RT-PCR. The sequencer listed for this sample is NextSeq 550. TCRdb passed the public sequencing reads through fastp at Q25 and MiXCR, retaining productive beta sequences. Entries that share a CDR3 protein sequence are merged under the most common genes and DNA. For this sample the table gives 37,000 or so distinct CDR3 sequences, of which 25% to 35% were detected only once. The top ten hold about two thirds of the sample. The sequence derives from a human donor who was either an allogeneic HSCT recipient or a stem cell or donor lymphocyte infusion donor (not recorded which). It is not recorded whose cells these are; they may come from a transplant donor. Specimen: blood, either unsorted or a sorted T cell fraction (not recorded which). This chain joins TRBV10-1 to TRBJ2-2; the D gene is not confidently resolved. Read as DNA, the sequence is TGCGCCAGCAGTGTATTCGGCGGGGAGCTGTTTTTT. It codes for CASSVFGGELFF.